These 13 T cell receptor beta chains share one sample of origin, sequenced in a study of OX40 agonist ivuxolimab in advanced cancers. The protocol was immunoSEQ multiplex PCR, while the TCRdb copy is restricted to in-frame clones and leaves out a portion. Found here are some 70,000 clones, about four fifths of them singletons; the top ten hold 2.5%. The source was CD4+ or CD8+ T cells sorted from blood, collected in a trial of the OX40 agonist ivuxolimab. These TCRs come from an adult with an advanced solid tumor such as melanoma, head and neck, liver or kidney cancer.

The rearrangement joins TRBV19 to TRBJ2-5; D not resolved. Germline CDR1 is LNHDA and CDR2 is SQIVND (reference sequence). The length of the CDR3 is 14 residues. Trimming took 4 bases from V and 3 from J, leaving 12 bases between them. The CDR3 DNA reads as TGTGCCAGTAGTACCCCCGGGCTGAAAGAGACCCAGTACTTC. Its protein product is CASSTPGLKETQYF.

The rearrangement joins TRBV28 to TRBJ1-1; unclear D gene. This CDR3 region has 15 residues. Germline loops: CDR1 MDHEN, CDR2 SYDVKM. V gave up 6 bases and J gave up 0 bases, with 14 bases separating them. The chain's CDR3 is CASSLLGVMNTEAFF. CDR3 DNA: TGTGCCAGCAGCCTACTTGGGGTGATGAACACTGAAGCTTTCTTT.

The chain has TRBV5-1 and TRBJ2-3, with 12 bases that match TRBD1. In germline, CDR1 is SGHRS, CDR2 YFSETQ. V lost 4 bases to trimming and J lost 3 bases; unmatched junction nucleotides: 3. The CDR3 has 15 amino acids. CDR3 nucleotides: TGCGCCAGCAGCAGGGACAGGGGGCAGACAGATACGCAGTATTTT. It encodes CASSRDRGQTDTQYF.

The gene calls are TRBV19 and TRBJ2-7; D gene unclear. The CDR3 loop spans 13 amino acids. Per the germline V gene, CDR1 is LNHDA and CDR2 is SQIVND (reference sequence). The V and J ends lost 4 bases and 1 base respectively, with 8 bases between them. CDR3 sequence (DNA): TGTGCCAGTAGTAACCCTGTTTCCTACGAGCAGTACTTC. Amino acid sequence: CASSNPVSYEQYF.

The chain employs TRBV5-6 and TRBJ2-1; 7 nucleotides match TRBD2. The V gene end was trimmed by 1 base and the J gene end by 4 bases; junction bases not matched to a gene: 5. Per germline, CDR1 SGHDT and CDR2 YYEEEE. CDR3 size: 15 residues. CDR3 protein: CASSLLPSGYNEQFF. CDR3 nucleotide sequence: TGTGCCAGCAGCTTGTTACCTAGCGGTTACAATGAGCAGTTCTTC.

This sequence joins TRBV18 and TRBJ2-3; TRBD1 is a possible D gene (6 bases). CDR3 length: 16 residues. Germline lookup yields CDR1 KGHSH and CDR2 LQKENI. Trimming removed 3 bases at V and 0 bases at J, with 13 bases between. CDR3 bases: TGTGCCAGCTCACCTCTGACAGGCTCTAGCACAGATACGCAGTATTTT. It specifies CASSPLTGSSTDTQYF.

This clone has only a few counts. The chain employs TRBV7-2 and TRBJ1-4; D possibly corresponds to TRBD1 (5 bases). CDR3 length equals 17 residues. Trimming removed 5 bases from V and 7 bases from J, with 23 bases in between. The germline gives CDR1 SGHTA, CDR2 FQGNSA. The CDR3 is CASSRSPGLTRGEKLFF. The CDR3 DNA reads TGTGCCAGCAGCCGCTCACCGGGACTCACTAGGGGTGAAAAACTGTTTTTT.

The chain joins TRBV21-1 to TRBJ2-1; the table's TRBD2 call for D was not verified on the DNA. TRBV21-1 is marked as a pseudogene. The CDR3 extends over 13 amino acids. The CDR3 loop is CASRRLVRNEQFF. CDR3 coding DNA: TGTGCCAGCAGACGACTAGTCCGCAATGAGCAGTTCTTC.

The genes are TRBV5-4 and TRBJ2-3; 9 bases line up with TRBD1. The germline CDR1 and CDR2 sequences are SGHNT and YYREEE (reference sequence). There are 16 residues in the CDR3. V lost 2 bases and J lost 3; bases outside the gene matches: 7. CDR3 residues: CASSLGTGTGTDTQYF. The CDR3 nucleotides are TGTGCCAGCAGCTTAGGAACCGGGACAGGGACAGATACGCAGTATTTT.

In its sample, this clone was seen once. This rearrangement joins TRBV7-8 to TRBJ1-5; D may be TRBD1 (5 bases). The V gene lost 8 bases and the J gene lost 2 bases, with 10 bases spanning the gap. This CDR3 contains 13 residues. CDR1 SGHVS and CDR2 FQNEAQ come from the germline V gene. CDR3 amino acids: CASAGYRNQPQHF. CDR3 sequence (DNA): TGTGCCAGCGCAGGGTACCGCAATCAGCCCCAGCATTTT.

CDR3 residues: CASRRQSGVNTGELFF. For the CDR3, the DNA is TGTGCCAGCAGGAGGCAGTCAGGGGTGAACACCGGGGAGCTGTTTTTT. The chain carries TRBV6-4 and TRBJ2-2; D is possibly TRBD1 (6 bases). The CDR3 runs to 16 residues. The germline CDR1 and CDR2 sequences are MRHNA and SNTAGT. The V end lost 6 bases, the J end lost 1 base, and 15 bases lay between the germline ends.

This chain joins TRBV4-1 and TRBJ2-6; TRBD2 is a possible D gene (5 bases). Germline CDR1 MGHRA, CDR2 YSYEKL. V lost 0 bases and J 1 base, leaving 10 bases between the germline ends. This CDR3 contains 17 residues. The CDR3 is CASSQDSGGSGANVLTF. The CDR3 DNA is TGCGCCAGCAGCCAAGATTCAGGAGGATCTGGGGCCAACGTCCTGACTTTC.

In its sample, this clone was seen once. The chain recombines TRBV5-6 with TRBJ2-6; D unclear. Germline V gene data show CDR1 as SGHDT and CDR2 as YYEEEE. This CDR3 region has 16 residues. Trimming removed 0 bases at V and 0 bases at J, with 7 bases between. CDR3 nucleotides: TGTGCCAGCAGCTTGGGGTGGGGCTCTGGGGCCAACGTCCTGACTTTC. Its protein product is CASSLGWGSGANVLTF. Full variable domain (missing parts from reference TRBV5-6 and TRBJ2-6): DAGVTQSPTHLIKTRGQQVTLRCSPKSGHDTVSWYQQALGQGPQFIFQYYEEEERQRGNFPDRFSGHQFPNYSSELNVNALLLGDSALYLCASSLGWGSGANVLTFGAGSRLTVL.